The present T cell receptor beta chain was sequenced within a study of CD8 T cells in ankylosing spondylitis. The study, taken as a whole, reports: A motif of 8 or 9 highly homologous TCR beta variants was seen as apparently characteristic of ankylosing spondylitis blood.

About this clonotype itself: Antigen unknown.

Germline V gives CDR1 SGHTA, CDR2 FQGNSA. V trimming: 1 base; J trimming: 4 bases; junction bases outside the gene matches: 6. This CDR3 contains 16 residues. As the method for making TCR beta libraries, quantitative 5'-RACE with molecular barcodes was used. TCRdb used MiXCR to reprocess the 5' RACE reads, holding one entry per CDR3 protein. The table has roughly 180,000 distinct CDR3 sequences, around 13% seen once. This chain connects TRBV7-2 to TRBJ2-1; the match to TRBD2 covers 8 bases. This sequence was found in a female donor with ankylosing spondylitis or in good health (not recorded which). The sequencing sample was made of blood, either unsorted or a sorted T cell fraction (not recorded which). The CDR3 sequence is CASSLVSGIRYNEQFF. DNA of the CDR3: TGTGCCAGCAGCTTAGTTAGCGGGATAAGGTACAATGAGCAGTTCTTC.